The sequence of this T cell receptor beta chain was determined in a study of T cell responses to AZD1222 COVID-19 vaccine. Broader study findings: Epitopes outside B.1.351 and B.1.1.7 mutated regions reportedly drew nearly half of spike TCRs. Across the whole spike, CD4 TCRs peaked at regions 160-218 and 743-854. It should be noted that donors were predominantly white British and more often female, and clonal diversity was possibly underestimated.

V was clipped by 7 bases and J by 3 bases, with 6 bases between them. This CDR3 has 11 amino acids. From germline, CDR1 is MNHNY and CDR2 SVGAGI (reference sequence). Comments on this clone: Antigen: not known.

Data came from immunoSEQ multiplex PCR; TCRdb stores just in-frame clones and leaves some out. The sample carries about 110,000 clones, roughly nine tenths recorded once. Here the sequenced sample was peripheral blood, taken on day 0 of MenACWY control vaccination. The chain uses TRBV6-6 and TRBJ1-2; possibly TRBD1 for D (5 bases). This TCR was sampled from an adult in good health. The chain's CDR3 is CASTQDYGYTF. The CDR3 DNA is TGTGCCAGCACACAGGACTATGGCTACACCTTC.